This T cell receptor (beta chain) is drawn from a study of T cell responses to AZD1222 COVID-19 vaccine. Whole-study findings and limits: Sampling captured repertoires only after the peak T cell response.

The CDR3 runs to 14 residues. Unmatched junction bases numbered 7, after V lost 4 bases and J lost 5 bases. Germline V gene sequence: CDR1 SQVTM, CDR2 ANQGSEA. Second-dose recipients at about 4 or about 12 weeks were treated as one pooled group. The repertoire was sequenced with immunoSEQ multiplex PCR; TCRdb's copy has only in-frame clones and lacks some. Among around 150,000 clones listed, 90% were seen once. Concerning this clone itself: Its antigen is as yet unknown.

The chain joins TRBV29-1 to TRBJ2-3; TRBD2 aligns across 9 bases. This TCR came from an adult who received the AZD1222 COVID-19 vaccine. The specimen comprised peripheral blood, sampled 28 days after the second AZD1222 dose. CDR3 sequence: CSVGAGLAIDTQYF. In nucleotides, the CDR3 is TGCAGCGTTGGGGCGGGACTAGCTATAGATACGCAGTATTTT.